One and the same sample provided the 18 T cell receptor beta chains below, sequenced in a study of T cell responses to AZD1222 COVID-19 vaccine. Sequencing was performed with immunoSEQ multiplex PCR; in TCRdb, only in-frame clones are kept and a portion is missing. This sample has 150,000 to 200,000 clones, with about 87% found just once. Sequenced here: peripheral blood, sampled on day 0 of MenACWY control vaccination. The origin of the receptors is an adult in good health.

This sequence joins TRBV7-9 and TRBJ2-7, with a possible D match to TRBD1 (5 bases). The CDR3 has 14 amino acids. V was pared by 0 bases and J by 5 bases, with 11 bases between. Germline V lookup: CDR1 SEHNR, CDR2 FQNEAQ (reference sequence). CDR3 coding DNA: TGTGCCAGCAGCTTAGCGTCGGGCAGGGACGAGCAGTACTTC. Protein sequence: CASSLASGRDEQYF.

V and J are TRBV7-2 and TRBJ1-6; possible D gene TRBD1, 6 bases. Germline assignment: CDR1 SGHTA and CDR2 FQGNSA. Trimming removed 1 base at V and 9 bases at J, with 13 bases between. The CDR3 loop spans 15 amino acids. CDR3 nucleotide sequence: TGTGCCAGCAGCTTAGTTACAGGGTTCGGTTCACCCCTCCACTTT. Its protein product is CASSLVTGFGSPLHF.

The chain joins TRBV19 to TRBJ2-1, with TRBD1 identical over 8 bases. V dropped 7 bases and J dropped 6; count of bases not matched to a gene: 5. The CDR3 has 13 amino acids. Germline V lookup: CDR1 LNHDA, CDR2 SQIVND (reference sequence). Here the CDR3 DNA reads TGTGCCAGTACCCCCAGGGGGCCCAATGAGCAGTTCTTC. It specifies CASTPRGPNEQFF.

The chain is built from TRBV5-1 and TRBJ2-7; the match to TRBD2 covers 9 bases. The germline V gene encodes CDR1 SGHRS and CDR2 YFSETQ. The CDR3 totals 15 residues. The junction had 5 bases not matched to a gene; V was cut back by 2 bases and J by 2 bases. The CDR3 reads CASSFRTSETYEQYF. In DNA form, the CDR3 reads TGCGCCAGCAGCTTCCGGACTAGCGAGACCTACGAGCAGTACTTC.

The V gene is TRBV7-8, the J gene TRBJ1-4, with D unclear. V shed 5 bases and J shed 0 bases, with 10 bases lying between them. CDR1 is SGHVS and CDR2 is FQNEAQ in the germline V gene. CDR3 length: 15 residues. The CDR3, as DNA: TGTGCCAGCAGCCAACAGATATCAACTAATGAAAAACTGTTTTTT. Translation: CASSQQISTNEKLFF.

The chain couples TRBV27 to TRBJ2-1, with TRBD2 matching 7 bases. The CDR3 spans 15 residues. Per the germline V gene, CDR1 is MNHEY and CDR2 is SMNVEV (reference sequence). With V trimmed by 1 base and J by 9 bases, 9 bases remained unmatched. The CDR3 sequence: CASSLYGGGLGEQFF. CDR3 DNA sequence: TGTGCCAGCAGTTTATATGGGGGAGGGCTAGGTGAGCAGTTCTTC.

Only one count was recorded for this clone. J is TRBJ1-1 and V is TRBV6-1; D is unclear. The CDR3 is 14 residues long. With 0 bases removed from V and 8 bases from J, the gap between germline ends came to 13 bases. The V gene's germline CDR1 is MNHNS and CDR2 SASEGT. CDR3 region: CASSEAPVTTEAFF. The CDR3, as DNA: TGTGCCAGCAGTGAAGCGCCAGTGACGACGGAAGCTTTCTTT.

The genes are TRBV28 and TRBJ1-5; D is uncertain. Germline V gene sequence: CDR1 MDHEN, CDR2 SYDVKM. Trimming stripped 8 bases from V and 9 bases from J, with 11 bases between. This CDR3 has 11 amino acids. In nucleotides, the CDR3 is TGTGCCAGCGGAGAGGTGAGGCCCCAGCATTTT. Protein sequence: CASGEVRPQHF.

The chain joins TRBV5-1 to TRBJ2-5; D uncertain. The CDR3 extends over 8 amino acids. Trimming took off 8 bases at V and 4 bases at J, with 0 bases between the two ends. Germline V gene lookup returns CDR1 SGHRS and CDR2 YFSETQ. The CDR3, as DNA: TGCGCCAGAGAGACCCAGTACTTC. This gives the protein CARETQYF. The variable domain in full, completed from reference TRBV5-1 and TRBJ2-5, reads KAGVTQTPRYLIKTRGQQVTLSCSPISGHRSVSWYQQTPGQGLQFLFEYFSETQRNKGNFPGRFSGRQFSNSRSEMNVSTLELGDSALYLCARETQYFGPGTRLLVL.

The rearrangement joins TRBV5-1 to TRBJ2-1; tentative D call: TRBD1 (6 bases). Per the germline V gene, CDR1 is SGHRS and CDR2 is YFSETQ. V lost 7 bases and J 9 bases, leaving 20 bases between the germline ends. The CDR3 covers 14 residues. CDR3 nucleotide sequence: TGCGCCAGCGCGAGGACAGAGCCAAGGGGTGAGCAGTTCTTC. This sequence encodes CASARTEPRGEQFF.

This clone was observed once. The J gene is TRBJ1-2, the V gene TRBV9, with D unresolved. This CDR3 has 16 residues. V shed 3 bases and J shed 3 bases, with 18 bases lying between them. CDR1 is SGDLS, CDR2 YYNGEE, per germline. CDR3 sequence reads: CASSASLRKGDYGYTF. Written as DNA, the CDR3 is TGTGCCAGCAGCGCCTCTTTGCGGAAGGGTGACTATGGCTACACCTTC.

The CDR3 protein is CAPHSAYQPQHF. For the CDR3, the DNA is TGTGCCCCCCACAGTGCATATCAGCCCCAGCATTTT. The rearrangement joins TRBV24-1 to TRBJ1-5; D is ambiguous. Germline V CDR1 and CDR2: KGHDR, SFDVKD. The CDR3 loop spans 12 amino acids. Trimming removed 12 bases at V and 5 bases at J, with 13 bases between.

This clone was seen only once. This chain joins TRBV14 and TRBJ2-7; maybe TRBD1 (6 bases). Trimming left V 4 bases short and J 4 bases short, with 11 bases between. This CDR3 comprises 13 residues. CDR1 SGHDN and CDR2 FVKESK come from the germline V gene. Written as DNA, the CDR3 is TGTGCCAGCAGCCGGGGGCTTGGTTACGAGCAGTACTTC. This gives the protein CASSRGLGYEQYF.

The chain carries TRBV29-1 and TRBJ2-2, with 14 bases that match TRBD2. Germline CDR1 reads SQVTM; CDR2 reads ANQGSEA. CDR3 length equals 19 residues. V lost 4 bases, J lost 1 base, and 11 bases stayed unmatched. CDR3 in DNA: TGCAGCGTTGTCGTATCGACTAGCGGGGGGGTCATGAACACCGGGGAGCTGTTTTTT. Translating gives CSVVVSTSGGVMNTGELFF.

This clone has a single count. This sequence joins TRBV12-3 or TRBV12-4 and TRBJ1-1, with TRBD1 as a possible D gene (5 bases). The V and J ends lost 4 bases and 3 bases respectively, with 9 bases between them. This CDR3 has 13 residues. The CDR3 here is CASSYTGYTEAFF. CDR3 in DNA: TGTGCCAGCAGTTACACAGGATACACTGAAGCTTTCTTT.

J is TRBJ2-7 and V is TRBV27, with 14 bases identical to TRBD2. Germline assignment: CDR1 MNHEY and CDR2 SMNVEV (reference sequence). Losses at the gene ends were 3 bases for V and 2 bases for J; bases not matched to a gene: 9. CDR3 size: 18 residues. CDR3 protein: CASSFQPGTSGSTYEQYF. The CDR3 bases are TGTGCCAGCAGTTTCCAGCCCGGGACTAGCGGGAGCACCTACGAGCAGTACTTC.

V gene TRBV30 combines with J gene TRBJ2-7; 12 positions agree with TRBD2. Trimming removed 3 bases from V and 0 bases from J; junction bases left unmatched: 3. CDR1 and CDR2 (germline): GTSNPN, SVGIG (reference sequence). The CDR3 is 15 residues long. The CDR3 coding sequence is TGTGCCTGGAGCGAACTAGCGGGAGGCTCCTACGAGCAGTACTTC. Translated, it gives CAWSELAGGSYEQYF.

The chain carries TRBV2 and TRBJ2-2; 14 bases match TRBD2. Trimming removed 6 bases from V and 4 bases from J; junction bases left unmatched: 10. The CDR3 consists of 18 residues. Looked up from germline, CDR1 is SNHLY and CDR2 is FYNNEI. CDR3 bases: TGTGCCAGCAGCGGCGGGACTAGCGGGAGTCGAAGCACCGGGGAGCTGTTTTTT. Amino acid sequence: CASSGGTSGSRSTGELFF.